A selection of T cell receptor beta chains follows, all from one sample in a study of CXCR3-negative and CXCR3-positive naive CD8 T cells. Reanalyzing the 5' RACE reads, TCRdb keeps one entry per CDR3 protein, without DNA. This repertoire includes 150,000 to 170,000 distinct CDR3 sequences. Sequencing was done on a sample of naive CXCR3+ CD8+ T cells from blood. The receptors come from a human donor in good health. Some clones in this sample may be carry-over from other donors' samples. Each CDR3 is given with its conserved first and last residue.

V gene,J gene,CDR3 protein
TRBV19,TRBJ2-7,CASGSTTTYEQYF
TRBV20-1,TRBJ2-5,CSARVTGALIETQYF
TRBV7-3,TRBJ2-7,CASSSTGISYEQYF
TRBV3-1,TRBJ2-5,CASSQVNPAGGAETQYF
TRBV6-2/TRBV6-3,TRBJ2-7,CASSTDRARYYEQYF
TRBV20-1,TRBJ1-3,CSARDPWDSGGHTIYF
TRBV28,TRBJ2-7,CASRGQKYEQYF
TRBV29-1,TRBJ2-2,CSVGTSANTGELFF
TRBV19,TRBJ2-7,CASSAPGQGQEASFHYEQYF
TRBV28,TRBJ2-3,CASSPLAGVFTDTQYF
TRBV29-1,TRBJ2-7,CSVEDLDLEQYF
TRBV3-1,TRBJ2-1,CASSQRSYNEQFF
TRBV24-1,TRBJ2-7,CATSAGQTPPYEQYF
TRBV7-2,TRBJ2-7,CASSFYVEGYEQYF
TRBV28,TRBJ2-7,CASRSRDRVNYEQYF
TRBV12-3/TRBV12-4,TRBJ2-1,CASSLGLHGQGGYNEQFF
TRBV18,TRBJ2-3,CASSPEGDPDTQYF
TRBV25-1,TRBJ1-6,CASSDPDFYNSPLHF
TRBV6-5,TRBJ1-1,CASSRGTIKNTEAFF
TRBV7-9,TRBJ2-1,CASSLASSGVFNEQFF
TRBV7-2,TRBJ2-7,CASGDGLAAGYEQYF
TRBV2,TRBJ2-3,CASREWTSGTTDTQYF
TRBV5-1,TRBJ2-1,CASSGNRDRPNNEQFF